This T cell receptor beta chain came from a study of blood T cell repertoires in COVID-19. The age range of participants was about 18 to 95 years, with residence in around 22 US areas. Sequenced by immunoSEQ multiplex PCR; TCRdb stores in-frame clones only, minus some. The repertoire consists of roughly 250,000 clones, with 88% occurring once and the leading ten covering over 1%. CDR1 LNHDA and CDR2 SQIVND come from the germline V gene (reference sequence). Losses at the gene ends were 5 bases for V and 8 bases for J; bases not matched to a gene: 10. The CDR3 has 16 residues. The gene calls are TRBV19 and TRBJ2-1, with 12 bases matching TRBD2. The sequence was obtained from a woman aged 40 to 49 with acute COVID-19. Sequenced: PBMCs or T cells enriched from blood (not recorded which). CDR3 bases: TGTGCCAGTAGTTGGACTAGCGGGAAAAGAAGCGATGAGCAGTTCTTC. Translating gives CASSWTSGKRSDEQFF. Full variable domain (missing parts from reference TRBV19 and TRBJ2-1): DGGITQSPKYLFRKEGQNVTLSCEQNLNHDAMYWYRQDPGQGLRLIYYSQIVNDFQKGDIAEGYSVSREKKESFPLTVTSAQKNPTAFYLCASSWTSGKRSDEQFFGPGTRLTVL.